This T cell receptor (beta chain) was found in a study of Graves' ophthalmopathy and Graves' hyperthyroidism. Germline-derived CDR1 and CDR2 are ENHRY and SYGVKD. The CDR3 loop spans 14 amino acids. V lost 9 bases and J lost 6; bases outside the gene matches: 7. This clonotype occurred many times. Using RNA transcripts, the TCR beta CDR3 regions were amplified. RT-PCR in the first round used HTBI primers; a second-round multiplex PCR followed. TCRdb reprocessed the multiplex PCR reads with MiXCR, giving one entry per CDR3 protein. The sample consists of about 420,000 distinct CDR3 sequences, 21% of them appearing once.

This rearrangement joins TRBV10-3 to TRBJ2-2; 10 bases match TRBD2. This TCR came from a young woman with stable Graves' hyperthyroidism. Material for sequencing was peripheral blood. CDR3: CAIKREGRAGELFF. CDR3 coding DNA: TGTGCCATAAAGCGGGAGGGCCGGGCCGGGGAGCTGTTTTTT.